A single sample gave rise to the 21 T cell receptor beta chains below, sequenced in a study of blood T cell repertoires in COVID-19. Clones were sequenced by immunoSEQ multiplex PCR, and TCRdb holds only the in-frame ones, with some missing. This table holds 60,000 to 90,000 clones, less than 90% found once. Material for sequencing was peripheral blood. These receptors all come from a man in his 60s with active or convalescent COVID-19.

The chain links TRBV6-5 to TRBJ1-4; maybe TRBD1 (6 bases). Trimming left V 10 bases short and J 5 bases short, with 14 bases between. CDR1 is MNHEY, CDR2 SVGAGI, per germline. CDR3 size: 13 residues. CDR3 sequence reads: CATMDRLNEKLFF. The CDR3 region has the DNA TGTGCCACCATGGACAGACTAAATGAAAAACTGTTTTTT.

J is TRBJ2-5 and V is TRBV6-4; D possibly corresponds to TRBD1 (5 bases). From germline, CDR1 is MRHNA and CDR2 SNTAGT. The CDR3 totals 14 residues. Trimming pared 8 bases from V and 3 bases from J, leaving 16 bases between. CDR3 in amino acids: CASPWGRVEETQYF. The DNA for the CDR3 is TGTGCCAGCCCTTGGGGCAGGGTAGAAGAGACCCAGTACTTC.

The CDR3 nucleotides are TGTGCCAGCAGTGGTGGACAGTCCGTCTGGTATGAGCAGTTCTTC. Translated: CASSGGQSVWYEQFF. The J gene is TRBJ2-1, the V gene TRBV2, with D perhaps matching TRBD1 (6 bases). The CDR3 length is 15 residues. In germline, CDR1 is SNHLY, CDR2 FYNNEI. V lost 4 bases, J lost 8 bases, and 18 bases lay in between.

The count of this clone is one. The chain combines TRBV10-3 with TRBJ2-5; 9 nucleotides agree with TRBD2. J gave up 2 bases and V 2 bases, and 0 bases lay outside the gene matches. The CDR3 is made up of 14 amino acids. Germline loops: CDR1 ENHRY, CDR2 SYGVKD. The CDR3 sequence is CAISEGLAQETQYF. Here the CDR3 DNA reads TGTGCCATCAGTGAGGGACTAGCGCAAGAGACCCAGTACTTC.

The rearrangement uses TRBV19 and TRBJ1-2; 7 bases map to TRBD1. From germline, CDR1 is LNHDA and CDR2 SQIVND (reference sequence). CDR3 length equals 12 residues. J lost 8 bases, V lost 6 bases, and 6 bases had no gene match. The CDR3 loop is CASRYGQVGYTF. CDR3 DNA: TGTGCCAGTAGGTACGGACAGGTCGGCTACACCTTC.

The J gene is TRBJ1-2, the V gene TRBV6-5, with D possibly matching TRBD1 (6 bases). Germline V gene sequence: CDR1 MNHEY, CDR2 SVGAGI. This CDR3 region has 14 residues. V lost 2 bases, J lost 1 base, and 8 bases lay in between. The CDR3 bases are TGTGCCAGCAGTTACCTGGACAGTAACTATGGCTACACCTTC. Residues: CASSYLDSNYGYTF.

The rearrangement joins TRBV6-2 or TRBV6-3 to TRBJ2-1; TRBD1 matches 12 bases. The germline CDR1 and CDR2 sequences are MNHEY and SVGEGT. The CDR3 length is 17 residues. V lost 6 bases to trimming and J lost 10 bases; unmatched junction nucleotides: 16. The DNA for the CDR3 is TGTGCCAGCAGCTGGCTACCGGGACAGGGGGCGCGGAGGGAGCAGTTCTTC. Its protein is CASSWLPGQGARREQFF.

The chain is built from TRBV5-5 and TRBJ1-2, with D tentatively TRBD1 (5 bases). The CDR3 is made up of 15 amino acids. V lost 4 bases and J 8 bases, leaving 21 bases between the germline ends. Germline V gives CDR1 SGHKS, CDR2 YYEKEE (reference sequence). The CDR3 DNA sequence: TGTGCCAGCAGCAAAATACCAGGGCAAGGCGGCGGCTACACCTTC. Protein product: CASSKIPGQGGGYTF.

The gene calls are TRBV5-1 and TRBJ2-1; weak D call: TRBD2 (6 bases). Trimming shortened V by 3 bases and J by 6 bases, and 13 bases separated the two germline ends. CDR3 length: 14 residues. Germline loops: CDR1 SGHRS, CDR2 YFSETQ. The chain's CDR3 is CASSSWSGGNEQFF. In nucleotides, the CDR3 is TGCGCCAGCAGCTCCTGGTCCGGGGGCAATGAGCAGTTCTTC. The full variable domain, in which reference TRBV5-1 and TRBJ2-1 provide the parts outside the CDR3, is KAGVTQTPRYLIKTRGQQVTLSCSPISGHRSVSWYQQTPGQGLQFLFEYFSETQRNKGNFPGRFSGRQFSNSRSEMNVSTLELGDSALYLCASSSWSGGNEQFFGPGTRLTVL.

A few counts support this clone. The rearrangement joins TRBV29-1 to TRBJ2-7; possibly TRBD2 for D (6 bases). Germline CDR1 and CDR2: SQVTM and ANQGSEA. This CDR3 has 15 residues. V was trimmed by 4 bases and J by 3 bases, leaving 19 bases between them. For the CDR3, the DNA is TGCAGCGTTGTAAAACTAGCCGGGATTTTCTACGAGCAGTACTTC. Protein sequence: CSVVKLAGIFYEQYF.

The chain carries TRBV11-2 and TRBJ2-1; 8 nucleotides agree with TRBD1. The CDR3 totals 15 residues. Germline assignment: CDR1 SGHAT and CDR2 FQNNGV. V trimming: 5 bases; J trimming: 7 bases; junction bases outside the gene matches: 10. The CDR3 DNA is TGTGCCAGCAGCGCTGACAGGGGAGGTTTTAATGAGCAGTTCTTC. It is translated as CASSADRGGFNEQFF.

This clone was seen a few times. The chain employs TRBV3-1 (or the pseudogene TRBV3-2) and TRBJ1-2; 9 bases align to TRBD1. After removal of 3 bases from V and 1 base from J, the junction contained 0 bases not matched to a gene. The V gene's germline CDR1 is LGHDT and CDR2 YNNKEL (reference sequence). This CDR3 is built from 14 residues. The CDR3 loop reads CASSQTGGNYGYTF. The DNA of the CDR3 is TGTGCCAGCAGCCAGACAGGGGGTAACTATGGCTACACCTTC.

This clone was seen a single time. The chain employs TRBV9 and TRBJ2-7; tentatively, D is TRBD2 (6 bases). The CDR3 extends over 12 amino acids. The V end lost 1 base, the J end lost 6 bases, and 8 bases lay between the germline ends. The germline V gene has CDR1 SGDLS and CDR2 YYNGEE. The CDR3 coding sequence is TGTGCCAGCAGCGTAACGGGGGTCGAGCAGTACTTC. Protein: CASSVTGVEQYF.

The rearrangement uses TRBV4-3 and TRBJ2-1; 7 nucleotides match TRBD1. The CDR3 sequence is 15 residues long. V lost 3 bases, J lost 7 bases, and 9 bases stayed unmatched. The germline CDR1 and CDR2 sequences are LGHNA and YSLEER. CDR3: CASSHGRQGGNEQFF. The DNA of the CDR3 is TGCGCCAGCAGCCATGGCCGACAGGGTGGGAATGAGCAGTTCTTC.

This clone turned up a few times. The V call is TRBV7-2, the J call TRBJ2-1; 8 bases are a match to TRBD1. CDR3 length: 14 amino acids. The germline V gene encodes CDR1 SGHTA and CDR2 FQGNSA. J lost 3 bases, V lost 5 bases, and 3 bases had no gene match. Here the CDR3 reads CASSPGQGYNEQFF. The CDR3 region has the DNA TGTGCCAGCAGCCCCGGACAGGGCTACAATGAGCAGTTCTTC. The full variable domain, rest sourced from reference TRBV7-2 and TRBJ2-1, is GAGVSQSPSNKVTEKGKDVELRCDPISGHTALYWYRQSLGQGLEFLIYFQGNSAPDKSGLPSDRFSAERTGGSVSTLTIQRTQQEDSAVYLCASSPGQGYNEQFFGPGTRLTVL.

The rearrangement links TRBV5-1 to TRBJ1-6; tentative D call: TRBD1 (6 bases). The V end was cut by 4 bases, the J end by 6 bases, with 11 bases between. This CDR3 has 14 amino acids. CDR1 and CDR2 (germline): SGHRS, YFSETQ. The CDR3 bases are TGCGCCAGCAGCCGGACAGTTTCTAATTCACCCCTCCACTTT. It translates to CASSRTVSNSPLHF.

The V gene is TRBV5-4, the J gene TRBJ1-4; TRBD1 matches at 7 bases. Germline loops: CDR1 SGHNT, CDR2 YYREEE (reference sequence). Trimming at V came to 0 bases and at J to 8 bases, leaving 7 bases not matched to a gene. This CDR3 spans 15 amino acids. The CDR3 loop is CASSLEGGLGEKLFF. The CDR3 coding sequence is TGTGCCAGCAGCTTGGAAGGGGGCTTGGGCGAAAAACTGTTTTTT.

The chain recombines TRBV11-1 with TRBJ1-2; D gene ambiguous. Germline V lookup: CDR1 SGHAT, CDR2 FQDESV (reference sequence). Trimming pared 1 base from V and 5 bases from J, leaving 5 bases between. The CDR3 contains 12 residues. The CDR3 protein is CASSLGAYGYTF. The CDR3 region has the DNA TGTGCCAGCAGCTTAGGAGCTTATGGCTACACCTTC. Variable domain in full (rest from reference TRBV11-1 and TRBJ1-2): EAEVAQSPRYKITEKSQAVAFWCDPISGHATLYWYRQILGQGPELLVQFQDESVVDDSQLPKDRFSAERLKGVDSTLKIQPAELGDSAMYLCASSLGAYGYTFGSGTRLTVV.

This clone was seen just once. The V and J genes are TRBV19 and TRBJ2-4; 7 bases line up with TRBD2. V shed 1 base and J 1 base; nucleotides not matched to a gene: 10. Germline V CDR1 and CDR2: LNHDA, SQIVND (reference sequence). This CDR3 has 18 residues. CDR3 residues: CASSIGWRGRTAKNIQYF. CDR3 sequence (DNA): TGTGCCAGTAGTATAGGTTGGCGGGGGAGGACGGCCAAAAACATTCAGTACTTC.

This clone was recorded a few times. The chain joins TRBV5-6 to TRBJ2-2; D not certain. CDR3 length equals 13 residues. Looked up from germline, CDR1 is SGHDT and CDR2 is YYEEEE. V lost 0 bases, J lost 6 bases, and 6 bases lay in between. The CDR3 DNA is TGTGCCAGCAGCTTGGGGGCTGCCGGGGAGCTGTTTTTT. It yields the protein CASSLGAAGELFF. The full variable domain, completed using reference TRBV5-6 and TRBJ2-2, is DAGVTQSPTHLIKTRGQQVTLRCSPKSGHDTVSWYQQALGQGPQFIFQYYEEEERQRGNFPDRFSGHQFPNYSSELNVNALLLGDSALYLCASSLGAAGELFFGEGSRLTVL.

V usage is TRBV6-4 and J usage is TRBJ2-1; 7 positions match TRBD2. Germline V gene lookup returns CDR1 MRHNA and CDR2 SNTAGT. V shed 0 bases and J 4 bases; nucleotides not matched to a gene: 3. The CDR3 runs to 15 residues. The CDR3 sequence: CASSDSGGGYNEQFF. The DNA for the CDR3 is TGTGCCAGCAGTGACTCAGGCGGGGGATACAATGAGCAGTTCTTC.